Presented here are 11 T cell receptor beta chains from one specimen sequenced in a study of T cells in Graves' hyperthyroidism and ophthalmopathy. TCR beta CDR3 region amplification was performed from RNA transcripts. A set of HTBI primers served as the primers for a first-round RT-PCR of the TCR CDR3. TCRdb used MiXCR to reprocess the multiplex PCR reads, holding one entry per CDR3 protein. The data show 450,000 to 500,000 distinct CDR3 sequences, roughly 23% seen once. Sequenced sample: blood. Receptors were obtained from a woman in her seventies with Graves' ophthalmopathy.

The V call is TRBV11-2, the J call TRBJ1-6; D is undetermined. Trimming pared 4 bases from V and 9 bases from J, leaving 19 bases between. The CDR3 loop spans 16 amino acids. Germline assignment: CDR1 SGHAT and CDR2 FQNNGV. Here the CDR3 reads CASSSGLLALRSPLHF. The DNA for the CDR3 is TGTGCCAGCAGCTCCGGTCTGTTAGCTTTACGTTCACCCCTCCACTTT.

V usage is TRBV11-2 and J usage is TRBJ2-3; no clear D. Germline V gene sequence: CDR1 SGHAT, CDR2 FQNNGV. Trimming stripped 0 bases from V and 7 bases from J, with 8 bases between. The CDR3 extends over 13 amino acids. In DNA, the CDR3 is TGTGCCAGCAGCTTAGACAAACTGTATACGCAGTATTTT. Protein: CASSLDKLYTQYF.

The chain employs TRBV6-1 and TRBJ2-4; TRBD2 matches at 8 bases. There are 15 residues in the CDR3. Trimming cost V 6 bases and J 6 bases; bases outside gene matches: 10. Germline assignment: CDR1 MNHNS and CDR2 SASEGT. The CDR3 here is CASSPALAGANIQYF. DNA of the CDR3: TGTGCCAGCAGCCCGGCCCTAGCGGGTGCAAACATTCAGTACTTC.

This clonotype was found a few times. V and J are TRBV7-9 and TRBJ2-1, with D possibly matching TRBD2 (6 bases). V was cut by 0 bases and J by 4 bases, with 13 bases left in between. Germline V gene lookup returns CDR1 SEHNR and CDR2 FQNEAQ (reference sequence). The CDR3 sequence is 16 residues long. CDR3 region: CASSLAQAGYYNEQFF. CDR3 in DNA: TGTGCCAGCAGCTTAGCGCAGGCGGGGTATTACAATGAGCAGTTCTTC.

This clonotype was counted many times. V usage is TRBV10-2 and J usage is TRBJ2-5; D is possibly TRBD1 or TRBD2 (6 bases each). Germline CDR1 reads WSHSY; CDR2 reads SAAADI. Trimming took off 3 bases at V and 13 bases at J, with 15 bases between the two ends. The CDR3 is 12 amino acids. The CDR3 DNA follows: TGCGCCAGCAGTGACCTCGCGGGACACGGGTACTTC. The encoded protein is CASSDLAGHGYF.

This chain joins TRBV9 and TRBJ2-3, with D hard to call. The CDR3 has 15 residues. Between the trimmed V and J ends, which lost 0 bases and 0 bases, there was a span of 8 bases. CDR1 is SGDLS, CDR2 YYNGEE, per germline. CDR3: CASSVAAYSTDTQYF. CDR3 DNA sequence: TGTGCCAGCAGCGTAGCAGCCTACAGCACAGATACGCAGTATTTT.

In DNA form, the CDR3 reads TGCAGTGTAAGGCAGGTCCACGAGCAGTACTTC. Translation: CSVRQVHEQYF. The rearrangement links TRBV20-1 to TRBJ2-7; D is ambiguous. The length of the CDR3 is 11 residues. Per germline, CDR1 DFQATT and CDR2 SNEGSKA (reference sequence). Trimming shortened V by 7 bases and J by 5 bases, and 12 bases separated the two germline ends.

A few counts support this clonotype. The rearrangement joins TRBV11-3 to TRBJ2-3; 10 positions agree with TRBD1. V lost 3 bases, J lost 2 bases, and 5 bases stayed unmatched. This CDR3 contains 16 residues. Per the germline V gene, CDR1 is SGHNT and CDR2 is YENEEA. Written as DNA, the CDR3 is TGTGCCAGCAGCTTCGGGACAGGGGAGGCCACAGATACGCAGTATTTT. Amino acid sequence: CASSFGTGEATDTQYF.

The J gene is TRBJ2-3, the V gene TRBV7-9, with D perhaps given as TRBD1 or TRBD2 (6 bases each). The ends were cut back, 7 bases at V and 1 base at J, with 15 bases in the middle. Germline loops: CDR1 SEHNR, CDR2 FQNEAQ (reference sequence). This CDR3 has 15 amino acids. The CDR3 DNA reads TGTGCCAGCACCGCCCTGGGGGGCCGCACAGATACGCAGTATTTT. Amino acids: CASTALGGRTDTQYF. Using reference TRBV7-9 and TRBJ2-3 for the parts outside the CDR3, the full variable domain is DTGVSQNPRHKITKRGQNVTFRCDPISEHNRLYWYRQTLGQGPEFLTYFQNEAQLEKSRLLSDRFSAERPKGSFSTLEIQRTEQGDSAMYLCASTALGGRTDTQYFGPGTRLTVL.

This clonotype was detected a few times. V and J are TRBV28 and TRBJ1-5, with D tentatively TRBD1 (5 bases). Trimming stripped 6 bases from V and 5 bases from J, with 17 bases between. Germline-derived CDR1 and CDR2 are MDHEN and SYDVKM. The CDR3 is 15 residues long. The CDR3 here is CASSPSLGQDQPQHF. The DNA of the CDR3 is TGTGCCAGCAGCCCCTCCCTAGGACAAGATCAGCCCCAGCATTTT.

This clonotype was counted between two and nine times. V and J are TRBV28 and TRBJ2-3, with 10 positions matching TRBD2. Trimming at V came to 10 bases and at J to 2 bases, leaving 3 bases not matched to a gene. Germline loops: CDR1 MDHEN, CDR2 SYDVKM. CDR3 length: 13 amino acids. Here the CDR3 reads CAIGLAVTDTQYF. CDR3 bases: TGTGCCATCGGACTAGCGGTCACAGATACGCAGTATTTT.